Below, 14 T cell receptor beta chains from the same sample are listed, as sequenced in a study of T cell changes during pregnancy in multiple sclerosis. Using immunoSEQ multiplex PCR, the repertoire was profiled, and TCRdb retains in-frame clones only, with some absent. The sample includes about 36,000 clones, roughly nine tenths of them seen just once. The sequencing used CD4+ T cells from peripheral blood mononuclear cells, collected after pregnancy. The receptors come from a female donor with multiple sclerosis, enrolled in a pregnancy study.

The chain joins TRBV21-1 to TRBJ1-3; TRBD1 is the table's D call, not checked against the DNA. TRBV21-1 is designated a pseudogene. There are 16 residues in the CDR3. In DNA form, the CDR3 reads TGTGCCAGCGGGCGATCAGGGGGGCAGTTTGGAAACACCATATATTTT. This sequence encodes CASGRSGGQFGNTIYF.

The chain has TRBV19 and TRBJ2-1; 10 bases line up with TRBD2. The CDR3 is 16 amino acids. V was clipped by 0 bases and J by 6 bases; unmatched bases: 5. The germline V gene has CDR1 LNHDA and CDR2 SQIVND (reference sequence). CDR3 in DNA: TGTGCCAGTAGTATAGACAGCGGGAGGGGAGGCAATGAGCAGTTCTTC. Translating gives CASSIDSGRGGNEQFF.

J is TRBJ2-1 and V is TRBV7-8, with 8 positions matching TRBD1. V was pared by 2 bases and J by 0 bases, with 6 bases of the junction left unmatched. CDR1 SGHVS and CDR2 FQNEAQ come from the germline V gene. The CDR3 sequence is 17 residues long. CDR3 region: CASSLRPGGASYNEQFF. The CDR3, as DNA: TGTGCCAGCAGCTTACGGCCAGGGGGCGCCTCCTACAATGAGCAGTTCTTC.

CDR3 DNA: TGCGCCAGCAGCCTTTTGGAGCGCAATGAGCAGTTCTTC. Translating it yields CASSLLERNEQFF. The chain uses TRBV4-1 and TRBJ2-1; D gene uncertain. The germline V gene has CDR1 MGHRA and CDR2 YSYEKL. V lost 4 bases and J 6 bases, leaving 10 bases between the germline ends. The CDR3 has 13 amino acids.

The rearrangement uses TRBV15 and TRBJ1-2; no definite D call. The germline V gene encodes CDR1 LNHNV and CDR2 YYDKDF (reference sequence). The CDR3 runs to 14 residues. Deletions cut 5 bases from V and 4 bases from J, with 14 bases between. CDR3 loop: CATSSRVTGYGYTF. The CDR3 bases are TGTGCCACCAGCTCGCGAGTTACCGGCTATGGCTACACCTTC.

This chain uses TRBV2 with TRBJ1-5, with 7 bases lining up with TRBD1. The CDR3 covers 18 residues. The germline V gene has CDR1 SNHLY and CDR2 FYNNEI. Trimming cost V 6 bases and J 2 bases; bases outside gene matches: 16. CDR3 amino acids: CASRFPRDREDGNQPQHF. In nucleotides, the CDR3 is TGTGCCAGCAGATTTCCCCGGGACAGAGAAGACGGCAATCAGCCCCAGCATTTT.

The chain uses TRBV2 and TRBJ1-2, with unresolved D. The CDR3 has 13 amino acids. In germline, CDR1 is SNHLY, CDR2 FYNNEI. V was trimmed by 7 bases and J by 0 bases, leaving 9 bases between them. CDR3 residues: CASKRSTNYGYTF. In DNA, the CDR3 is TGTGCCAGCAAGAGATCAACTAACTATGGCTACACCTTC. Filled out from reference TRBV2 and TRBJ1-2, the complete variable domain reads EPEVTQTPSHQVTQMGQEVILRCVPISNHLYFYWYRQILGQKVEFLVSFYNNEISEKSEIFDDQFSVERPDGSNFTLKIRSTKLEDSAMYFCASKRSTNYGYTFGSGTRLTVV.

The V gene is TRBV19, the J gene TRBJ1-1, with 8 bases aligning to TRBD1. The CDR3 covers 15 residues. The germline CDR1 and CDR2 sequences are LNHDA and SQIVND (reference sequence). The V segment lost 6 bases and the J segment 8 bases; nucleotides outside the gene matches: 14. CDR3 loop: CASRTGTGFWGEAFF. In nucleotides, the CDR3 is TGTGCCAGTAGAACCGGGACAGGCTTCTGGGGGGAAGCTTTCTTT.

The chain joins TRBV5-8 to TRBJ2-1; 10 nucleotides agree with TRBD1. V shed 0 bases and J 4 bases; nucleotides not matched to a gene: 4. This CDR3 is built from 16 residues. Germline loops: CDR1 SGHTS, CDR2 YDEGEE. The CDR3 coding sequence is TGTGCCAGCAGCTTGGAATCGGGACAGGGGTACAATGAGCAGTTCTTC. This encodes CASSLESGQGYNEQFF.

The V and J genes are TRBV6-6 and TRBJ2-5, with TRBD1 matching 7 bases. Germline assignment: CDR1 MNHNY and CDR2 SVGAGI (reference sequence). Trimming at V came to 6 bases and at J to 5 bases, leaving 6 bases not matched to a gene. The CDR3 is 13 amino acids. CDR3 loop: CASRETGQETQYF. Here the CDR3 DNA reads TGTGCCAGCAGGGAGACAGGGCAGGAGACCCAGTACTTC.

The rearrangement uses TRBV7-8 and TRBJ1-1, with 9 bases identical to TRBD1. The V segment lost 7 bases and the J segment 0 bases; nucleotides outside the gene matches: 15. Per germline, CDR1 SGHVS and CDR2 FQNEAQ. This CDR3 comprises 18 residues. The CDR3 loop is CASTIRGDRVSMNTEAFF. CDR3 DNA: TGTGCCAGCACCATAAGAGGGGACAGGGTTTCTATGAACACTGAAGCTTTCTTT.

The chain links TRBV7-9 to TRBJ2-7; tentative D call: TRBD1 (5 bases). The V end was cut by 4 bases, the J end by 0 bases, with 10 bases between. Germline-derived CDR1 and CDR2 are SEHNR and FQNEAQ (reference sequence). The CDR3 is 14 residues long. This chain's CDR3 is CASSSQVISYEQYF. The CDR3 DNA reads TGTGCCAGCAGCTCACAGGTAATCTCCTACGAGCAGTACTTC.

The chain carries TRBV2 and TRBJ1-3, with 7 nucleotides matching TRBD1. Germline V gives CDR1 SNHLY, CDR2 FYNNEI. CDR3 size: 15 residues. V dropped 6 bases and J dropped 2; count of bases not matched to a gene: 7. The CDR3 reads CASSRDRDTGNTIYF. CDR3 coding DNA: TGTGCCAGCAGCCGCGACAGGGACACTGGAAACACCATATATTTT.

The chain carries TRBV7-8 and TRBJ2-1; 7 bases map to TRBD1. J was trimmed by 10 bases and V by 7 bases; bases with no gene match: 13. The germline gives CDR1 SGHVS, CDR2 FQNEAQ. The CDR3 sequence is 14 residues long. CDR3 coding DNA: TGTGCCAGCACCCTGGCCCAGGGGGTTACGGAGCAGTTCTTC. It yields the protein CASTLAQGVTEQFF. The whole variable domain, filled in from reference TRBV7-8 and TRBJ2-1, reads GAGVSQSPRYKVAKRGQDVALRCDPISGHVSLFWYQQALGQGPEFLTYFQNEAQLDKSGLPSDRFFAERPEGSVSTLKIQRTQQEDSAVYLCASTLAQGVTEQFFGPGTRLTVL.